These 23 T cell receptor beta chains originate from one sample sequenced in a study of CD8+CD57+ T cells in acquired aplastic anemia. CDR3 and TCR beta VDJ profiling relied on a genomic DNA template. From the reads, TCRdb called clonotypes with MiXCR, one entry per CDR3 protein. The sample has roughly 180,000 distinct CDR3 sequences, 50% to 65% seen once. Before being chosen for sequencing, patients had shown CD8+CD57+ cell expansion by flow cytometry. Specimen: sorted CD4+, CD8+, or CD8+CD57+ T cells (not recorded which) from PBMCs. The receptors derive from a human donor with aplastic anemia.

The genes are TRBV19 and TRBJ1-1, with D unclear. CDR1 and CDR2 from the germline V gene are LNHDA and SQIVND (reference sequence). Trimming pared 7 bases from V and 3 bases from J, leaving 15 bases between. CDR3 length: 14 amino acids. The CDR3 region is CASIESIFDTEAFF. CDR3 nucleotide sequence: TGTGCCAGTATCGAGTCCATCTTCGACACTGAAGCTTTCTTT.

This clonotype was observed many times. This chain uses TRBV5-1 with TRBJ2-5; 7 bases are shared with TRBD2. In germline, CDR1 is SGHRS, CDR2 YFSETQ. CDR3 length: 15 amino acids. J gave up 5 bases and V 3 bases, and 10 bases lay outside the gene matches. The CDR3 sequence is CASSSGLQGGETQYF. CDR3 DNA: TGCGCCAGCAGCTCCGGACTGCAGGGAGGGGAGACCCAGTACTTC.

This rearrangement joins TRBV7-2 to TRBJ2-5, with D perhaps matching TRBD1 (6 bases). V lost 5 bases and J 2 bases, leaving 15 bases between the germline ends. CDR3 size: 15 residues. The germline V gene has CDR1 SGHTA and CDR2 FQGNSA. The CDR3 sequence: CASSPGARGQETQYF. In DNA, the CDR3 is TGTGCCAGCAGCCCCGGGGCCAGGGGACAAGAGACCCAGTACTTC.

This clonotype was detected only a few times. A read error may account for a junction end that differs from germline. CDR3 nucleotides: TGTAGTGCTAGACGCAGGGACCACGAGCAGTACTTC. It is translated as CSARRRDHEQYF. The gene calls are TRBV20-1 and TRBJ2-7, with D possibly being TRBD1 or TRBD2 (5 bases each). Germline CDR1 and CDR2: DFQATT and SNEGSKA (reference sequence). The CDR3 covers 12 residues.

CDR3 coding DNA: TGTGCCAGCAGCTCCCAGACAGGGGGACAGGACTGGGAGACCCAGTACTTC. It translates to CASSSQTGGQDWETQYF. The chain uses TRBV7-9 and TRBJ2-5, with 9 bases matching TRBD1. This CDR3 is 17 amino acids long. J gave up 5 bases and V 4 bases, and 14 bases lay outside the gene matches. Germline V gene sequence: CDR1 SEHNR, CDR2 FQNEAQ (reference sequence).

This clonotype occurred a few times. J is TRBJ2-7 and V is TRBV10-3; 10 nucleotides line up with TRBD1. J lost 3 bases, V lost 3 bases, and 5 bases had no gene match. CDR3 length: 15 residues. Germline-derived CDR1 and CDR2 are ENHRY and SYGVKD. CDR3 protein: CAISDPGQGIYEQYF. The CDR3 DNA reads as TGTGCCATCAGTGATCCGGGACAGGGGATCTACGAGCAGTACTTC.

The chain uses TRBV9 and TRBJ1-2, with 10 bases aligning to TRBD1. CDR3 length equals 16 residues. Trimming at V came to 2 bases and at J to 1 base, leaving 5 bases not matched to a gene. Germline CDR1 and CDR2: SGDLS and YYNGEE. The chain's CDR3 is CASSVTGGSDNYGYTF. DNA of the CDR3: TGTGCCAGCAGCGTGACAGGGGGCTCAGATAACTATGGCTACACCTTC.

The chain couples TRBV27 to TRBJ1-2; 8 positions agree with TRBD1. The germline gives CDR1 MNHEY, CDR2 SMNVEV (reference sequence). The CDR3 totals 16 residues. Trimming at V came to 1 base and at J to 0 bases, leaving 4 bases not matched to a gene. The CDR3 nucleotides are TGTGCCAGCAGTTTATGGGCAGGGGGCGCTAACTATGGCTACACCTTC. Translated, it gives CASSLWAGGANYGYTF.

This clonotype appeared once. The chain carries TRBV11-2 and TRBJ2-3; the D is unclear. From germline, CDR1 is SGHAT and CDR2 FQNNGV. The CDR3 runs to 11 residues. V lost 8 bases and J 11 bases, leaving 14 bases between the germline ends. The CDR3, as DNA: TGTGCCAGCTCCCGGTCCCCGGTGCAGTATTTT. It encodes CASSRSPVQYF.

This sequence joins TRBV24-1 and TRBJ2-3, with TRBD1 matching 8 bases. V dropped 9 bases and J dropped 6; count of bases not matched to a gene: 7. Germline CDR1 and CDR2: KGHDR and SFDVKD. The CDR3 is 13 residues long. CDR3 region: CATLTGARDTQYF. Written as DNA, the CDR3 is TGTGCCACCCTGACAGGGGCGAGGGATACGCAGTATTTT.

This chain uses TRBV20-1 with TRBJ2-3; the D gene is possibly TRBD1 (5 bases). CDR3 size: 14 residues. V lost 1 base to trimming and J lost 3 bases, with 11 bases between them. The V gene's germline CDR1 is DFQATT and CDR2 SNEGSKA (reference sequence). This CDR3 reads CSARVRAGTDTQYF. The CDR3 region has the DNA TGCAGTGCTAGAGTCAGGGCAGGGACAGATACGCAGTATTTT.

The V call is TRBV25-1, the J call TRBJ2-3; TRBD2 matches at 9 bases. CDR3 length: 16 amino acids. Losses at the gene ends were 6 bases for V and 0 bases for J; bases not matched to a gene: 7. The germline V gene has CDR1 MGHDK and CDR2 SYGVNS. CDR3 amino acids: CASSRTGLASTDTQYF. The CDR3 region has the DNA TGTGCCAGCAGCCGAACGGGACTAGCTAGCACAGATACGCAGTATTTT.

The chain couples TRBV7-9 to TRBJ2-1, with 10 bases that match TRBD2. This CDR3 contains 15 residues. V dropped 1 base and J dropped 3; count of bases not matched to a gene: 0. Looked up from germline, CDR1 is SEHNR and CDR2 is FQNEAQ (reference sequence). The CDR3 reads CASSLVAGGYNEQFF. The CDR3 bases are TGTGCCAGCAGCTTAGTAGCGGGGGGCTACAATGAGCAGTTCTTC.

This clonotype was counted ten times or more. The V gene is TRBV19, the J gene TRBJ2-1; 11 bases match TRBD2. This CDR3 contains 15 residues. The V gene's germline CDR1 is LNHDA and CDR2 SQIVND (reference sequence). V shed 0 bases and J 10 bases; nucleotides not matched to a gene: 5. The CDR3 DNA sequence: TGTGCCAGTAGTATAGATAGCGGGGGGGCGGAGGAGCAGTTCTTC. Translating it yields CASSIDSGGAEEQFF.

V is TRBV5-1 and J is TRBJ2-1, with a weak D call TRBD1 (7 bases). Trimming cost V 0 bases and J 6 bases, with 10 bases left between them. Per the germline V gene, CDR1 is SGHRS and CDR2 is YFSETQ. The CDR3 is 14 amino acids. CDR3 in DNA: TGCGCCAGCAGCTTGGCGCAGGGGGGCAATGAGCAGTTCTTC. It translates to CASSLAQGGNEQFF.

This clonotype was found many times. V and J are TRBV7-9 and TRBJ2-7, with 9 nucleotides matching TRBD1. This CDR3 spans 14 amino acids. Trimming removed 3 bases from V and 2 bases from J; junction bases left unmatched: 2. Germline V gene sequence: CDR1 SEHNR, CDR2 FQNEAQ (reference sequence). CDR3 in DNA: TGTGCCAGCAGCTTCCGGGACAGGGCCTACGAGCAGTACTTC. Translated, it gives CASSFRDRAYEQYF.

V and J are TRBV7-2 and TRBJ1-2; 8 bases are shared with TRBD1. V shed 0 bases and J 7 bases; nucleotides not matched to a gene: 7. CDR3 length equals 15 residues. Per the germline V gene, CDR1 is SGHTA and CDR2 is FQGNSA. The CDR3 coding sequence is TGTGCCAGCAGCTTAGCCAGGGGGCGAACGAGTGGCTACACCTTC. Its translation is CASSLARGRTSGYTF.

A word on this clonotype: At one boundary the junction diverges from the germline segment, which might be a read error. V and J are TRBV5-1 and TRBJ1-1; TRBD1 matches 9 bases. This CDR3 comprises 15 residues. Germline values: CDR1 SGHRS, CDR2 YFSETQ. The DNA of the CDR3 is TGTGCCAGCAGCTTGGCGACAGGGGGGATCGCTGAAGCTTTCTTT. It is translated as CASSLATGGIAEAFF.

The chain has TRBV10-3 and TRBJ1-6, with 11 bases fitting TRBD1. V was pared by 7 bases and J by 10 bases, with 9 bases of the junction left unmatched. This CDR3 region has 15 residues. From germline, CDR1 is ENHRY and CDR2 SYGVKD. CDR3 DNA sequence: TGTGCCATCACCAAGACCGGGACAGGGGGGTCACCCCTCCACTTT. Its translation: CAITKTGTGGSPLHF.

This clonotype appeared many times. J is TRBJ2-7 and V is TRBV5-1; D gene ambiguous. CDR1 SGHRS and CDR2 YFSETQ come from the germline V gene. The length of the CDR3 is 13 residues. V was trimmed by 0 bases and J by 0 bases, leaving 4 bases between them. The CDR3 nucleotides are TGCGCCAGCAGCTTGGACCTCTCCTACGAGCAGTACTTC. Its protein is CASSLDLSYEQYF.

This clonotype was seen more than once but under ten times. The genes are TRBV6-5 and TRBJ2-5; 10 bases agree with TRBD2. J was trimmed by 1 base and V by 0 bases; bases with no gene match: 11. Germline assignment: CDR1 MNHEY and CDR2 SVGAGI. This CDR3 is 19 amino acids long. The CDR3 spells CASSYSYTASGGPQETQYF. CDR3 nucleotide sequence: TGTGCCAGCAGTTACTCATATACTGCTAGCGGGGGCCCCCAAGAGACCCAGTACTTC.

This clonotype was detected a few times. The J gene is TRBJ1-2, the V gene TRBV29-1; possible D gene TRBD1, 6 bases. The CDR3 has 13 residues. Trimming left V 3 bases short and J 8 bases short, with 16 bases between. Germline V lookup: CDR1 SQVTM, CDR2 ANQGSEA. The CDR3 protein is CSVDLRQDGGYTF. CDR3 bases: TGCAGCGTTGACCTACGACAGGATGGGGGCTACACCTTC.

CDR3 residues: CASTLLNTEAFF. The CDR3, as DNA: TGTGCCAGCACCCTCTTGAACACTGAAGCTTTCTTT. The V call is TRBV7-9, the J call TRBJ1-1; D remains ambiguous. V gave up 7 bases and J gave up 0 bases, with 6 bases separating them. There are 12 residues in the CDR3. Germline V gene lookup returns CDR1 SEHNR and CDR2 FQNEAQ (reference sequence).